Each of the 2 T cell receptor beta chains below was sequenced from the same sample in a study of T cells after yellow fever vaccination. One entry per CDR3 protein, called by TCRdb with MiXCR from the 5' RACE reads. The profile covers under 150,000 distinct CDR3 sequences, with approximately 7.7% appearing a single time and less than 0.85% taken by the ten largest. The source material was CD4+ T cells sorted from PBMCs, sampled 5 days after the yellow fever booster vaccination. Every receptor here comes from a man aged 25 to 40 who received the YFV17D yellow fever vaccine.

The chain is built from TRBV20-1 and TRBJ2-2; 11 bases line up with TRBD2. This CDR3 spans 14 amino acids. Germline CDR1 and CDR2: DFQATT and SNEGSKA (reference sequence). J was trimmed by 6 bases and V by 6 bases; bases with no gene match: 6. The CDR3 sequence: CSASASGRPGELFF. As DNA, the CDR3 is TGCAGTGCCTCGGCTAGCGGGAGGCCCGGGGAGCTGTTTTTT.

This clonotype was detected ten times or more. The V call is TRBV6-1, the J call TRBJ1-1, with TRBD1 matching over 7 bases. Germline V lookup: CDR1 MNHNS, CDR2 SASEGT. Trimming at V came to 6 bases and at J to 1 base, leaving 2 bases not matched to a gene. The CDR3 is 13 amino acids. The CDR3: CASRGTANTEAFF. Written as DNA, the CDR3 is TGTGCCAGCAGGGGGACAGCGAACACTGAAGCTTTCTTT.